Sequencing of this T cell receptor beta chain was carried out in a study of cytomegalovirus exposure and HLA in healthy donors. Study-level background: Genotyping of about 400 donors showed that 80% to 85% belonged to the Caucasian-associated ancestry cluster.

CDR3 length: 15 residues. Germline lookup yields CDR1 SNHLY and CDR2 FYNNEI. With V trimmed by 5 bases and J by 3 bases, 6 bases remained unmatched. This clone has just a few counts. Antigen: not known. PCR involved 60 Vbeta and 13 Jbeta primers. TCRdb's copy holds only in-frame clones and misses some; the assay was immunoSEQ multiplex PCR. The data show about 130,000 clones, less than 10% seen once. When sampled, the donors appeared nominally healthy, though they likely had unrecorded immune exposures. Findings and caveats of the study: Later analysis revealed greater clonal expansion in HLA-associated TCR beta chains than in equally common others. For most subjects, TCR beta sequences were reported to predict HLA-A and HLA-B alleles with accuracy.

This sequence joins TRBV2 and TRBJ1-4; 7 bases fit TRBD1. Sequencing was carried out using PBMCs. The receptor was isolated from a man between 50 and 59 years old in good health and CMV-seronegative. This CDR3 is CASSSNRGANEKLFF. CDR3 DNA sequence: TGTGCCAGCAGTTCCAACAGGGGAGCTAATGAAAAACTGTTTTTT.